The sample holds many counts of the clone carrying this T cell receptor beta chain. This sample is part of a study of metastatic and nonmetastatic thyroid tumors. Overall study: The study looked at repertoires side by side in blood and in tumor or nodule tissue from malignant and benign thyroid patients.

Thyroid surgery was preceded by no treatment in any patient. TCRdb called clones again from the PCR reads with MiXCR. The table records some 33,000 clones, 10% to 11% of them present only once. Germline lookup yields CDR1 SGHRS and CDR2 YFSETQ. The trim removed 3 bases at V and 9 bases at J, leaving 6 bases unmatched. The CDR3 contains 14 residues. The V and J genes are TRBV5-1 and TRBJ2-1; 10 positions agree with TRBD2. This TCR was sampled from a female donor with papillary thyroid cancer or a benign thyroid nodule (not recorded which). Some clones in this sample may be carry-over from other donors' samples. The sequenced sample consisted of blood. The CDR3 DNA sequence: TGCGCCAGCAGCTCTCTAGCGGGAGACCCTGAGCAGTTCTTC. This gives the protein CASSSLAGDPEQFF. The full variable domain, in which reference TRBV5-1 and TRBJ2-1 provide the parts outside the CDR3, is KAGVTQTPRYLIKTRGQQVTLSCSPISGHRSVSWYQQTPGQGLQFLFEYFSETQRNKGNFPGRFSGRQFSNSRSEMNVSTLELGDSALYLCASSSLAGDPEQFFGPGTRLTVL.